This entry concerns a single T cell receptor beta chain. The sample holds many counts of this clonotype. What antigen it recognizes has not been identified. No base-level quality is on record; no much larger clone is a single base apart. The data are from a study of T cell repertoires in cytomegalovirus infection (dated by TCRdb to 2018 to 2020). The study in broad terms: Donor HLA type was relevant to the analysis, because carriage of CMV infection together with the matching HLA type was indicated by public TCR beta signatures.

The paper's findings and limits, for the study overall: In both this cohort and an independent cohort of more than 350 donors, the cumulative frequency of public TCR beta family members distinguished carriers of CMV infection plus the relevant HLA type. The ex vivo response was dominated by HLA-C-restricted CMV-specific TCR beta clonotypes, which also provided the single most frequent clonotype in two of eight donors.

Looking up the germline V gene (reference sequence) yields CDR1 SEHNR and CDR2 FQNEAQ. Its CDR3 holds 17 amino acids, cysteine through phenylalanine. Left in the record is the CDR3 DNA by itself, 51 bases read in frame from the first base. After removal of 5 bases from V and 2 bases from J, the junction retains 12 bases not matched to a gene. Sequencing relied on an Illumina HiSeq 1500. TCRdb cleaned the public reads at Q25 with fastp, built clones with MiXCR and kept in-frame beta chains. Rows matching on CDR3 protein sequence are summarized as one entry with the most common DNA and genes. Counted in this sample were some 230,000 distinct CDR3 sequences; over 20% of them appeared once. The top ten hold 15% to 20% of the sample.

The chain is assembled from TRBV7-9 and TRBJ2-1; the junction holds 7 bases that match TRBD1. The sequence derives from a human donor in good health (CMV status not recorded). Some clones in this sample may be carry-over from other donors' samples. Source material: CD8+ T cells from PBMCs. The bases read TGTGCCAGCAGCGTAGGACAGGTGCGAGGGACCTACAATGAGCAGTTCTTC. It codes for CASSVGQVRGTYNEQFF.